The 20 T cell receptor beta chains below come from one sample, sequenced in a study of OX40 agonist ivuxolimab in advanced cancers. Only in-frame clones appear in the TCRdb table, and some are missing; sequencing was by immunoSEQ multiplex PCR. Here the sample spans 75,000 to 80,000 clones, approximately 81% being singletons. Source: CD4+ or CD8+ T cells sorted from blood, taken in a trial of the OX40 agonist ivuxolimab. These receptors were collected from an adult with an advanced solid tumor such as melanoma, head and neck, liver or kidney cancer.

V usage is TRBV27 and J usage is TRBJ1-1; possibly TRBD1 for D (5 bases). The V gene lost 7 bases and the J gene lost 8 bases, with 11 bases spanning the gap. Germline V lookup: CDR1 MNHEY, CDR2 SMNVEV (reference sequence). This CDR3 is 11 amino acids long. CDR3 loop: CASNDRGEAFF. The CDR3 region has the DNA TGTGCCAGCAATGATCGGGGCGAAGCTTTCTTT.

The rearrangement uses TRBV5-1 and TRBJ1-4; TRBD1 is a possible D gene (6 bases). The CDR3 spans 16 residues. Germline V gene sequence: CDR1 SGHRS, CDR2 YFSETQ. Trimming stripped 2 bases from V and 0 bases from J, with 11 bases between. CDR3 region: CASSLTGFATNEKLFF. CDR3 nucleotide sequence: TGCGCCAGCAGCTTAACAGGGTTTGCAACTAATGAAAAACTGTTTTTT.

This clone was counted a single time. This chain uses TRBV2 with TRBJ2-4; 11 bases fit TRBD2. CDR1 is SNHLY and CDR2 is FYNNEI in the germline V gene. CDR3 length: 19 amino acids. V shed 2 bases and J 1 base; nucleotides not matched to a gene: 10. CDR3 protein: CASSERLLAGVGAKNIQYF. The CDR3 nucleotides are TGTGCCAGCAGTGAAAGGTTACTAGCGGGAGTCGGTGCCAAAAACATTCAGTACTTC.

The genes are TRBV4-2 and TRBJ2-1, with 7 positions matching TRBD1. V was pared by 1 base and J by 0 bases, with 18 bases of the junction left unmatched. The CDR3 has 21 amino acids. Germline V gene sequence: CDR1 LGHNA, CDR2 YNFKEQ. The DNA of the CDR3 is TGTGCCAGCAGCCAAGTGATGTCAGGGGGAGTGGAGAAAAGCTCCTACAATGAGCAGTTCTTC. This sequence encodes CASSQVMSGGVEKSSYNEQFF.

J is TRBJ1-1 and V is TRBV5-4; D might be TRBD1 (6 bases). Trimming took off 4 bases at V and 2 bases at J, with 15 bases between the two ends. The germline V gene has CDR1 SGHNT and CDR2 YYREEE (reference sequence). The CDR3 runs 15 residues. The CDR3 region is CASSSSGQLNTEAFF. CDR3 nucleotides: TGTGCCAGCAGCAGCAGCGGACAGCTAAACACTGAAGCTTTCTTT.

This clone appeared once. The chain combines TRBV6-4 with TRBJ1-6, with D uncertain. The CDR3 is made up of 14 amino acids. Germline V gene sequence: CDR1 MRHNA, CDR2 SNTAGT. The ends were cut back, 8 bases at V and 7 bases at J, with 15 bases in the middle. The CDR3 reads CASHSGSGNSPLHF. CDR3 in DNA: TGTGCCAGCCATTCGGGTTCTGGGAATTCACCCCTCCACTTT.

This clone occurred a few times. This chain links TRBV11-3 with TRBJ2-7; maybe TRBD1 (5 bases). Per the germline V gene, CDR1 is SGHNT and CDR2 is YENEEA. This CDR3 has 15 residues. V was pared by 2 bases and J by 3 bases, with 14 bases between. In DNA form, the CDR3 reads TGTGCCAGCAGCTTAAGGGCAGGGCCAAGCTACGAGCAGTACTTC. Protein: CASSLRAGPSYEQYF.

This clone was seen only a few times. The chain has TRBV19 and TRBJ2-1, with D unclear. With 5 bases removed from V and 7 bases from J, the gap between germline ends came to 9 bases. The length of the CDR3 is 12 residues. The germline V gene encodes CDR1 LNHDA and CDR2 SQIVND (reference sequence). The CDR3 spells CASSFLRNEQFF. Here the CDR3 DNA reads TGTGCCAGTAGTTTCTTACGGAATGAGCAGTTCTTC.

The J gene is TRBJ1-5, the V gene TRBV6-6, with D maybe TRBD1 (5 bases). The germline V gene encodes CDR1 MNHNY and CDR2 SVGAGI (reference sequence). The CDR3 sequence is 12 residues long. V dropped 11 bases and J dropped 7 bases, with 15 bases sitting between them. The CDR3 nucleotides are TGTGCCTCCGGGGAAGGACACCAGCCCCAGCATTTT. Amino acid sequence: CASGEGHQPQHF.

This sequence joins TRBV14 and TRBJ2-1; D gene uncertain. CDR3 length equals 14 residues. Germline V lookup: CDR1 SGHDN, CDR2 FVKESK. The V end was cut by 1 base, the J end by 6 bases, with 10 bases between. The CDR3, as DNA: TGTGCCAGCAGCCAAGTATCACAGAGCAATGAGCAGTTCTTC. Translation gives CASSQVSQSNEQFF.

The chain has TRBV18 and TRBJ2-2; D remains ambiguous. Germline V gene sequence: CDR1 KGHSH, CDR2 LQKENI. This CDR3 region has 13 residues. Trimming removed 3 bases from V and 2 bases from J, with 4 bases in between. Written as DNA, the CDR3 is TGTGCCAGCTCACCCTTTAACACCGGGGAGCTGTTTTTT. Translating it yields CASSPFNTGELFF.

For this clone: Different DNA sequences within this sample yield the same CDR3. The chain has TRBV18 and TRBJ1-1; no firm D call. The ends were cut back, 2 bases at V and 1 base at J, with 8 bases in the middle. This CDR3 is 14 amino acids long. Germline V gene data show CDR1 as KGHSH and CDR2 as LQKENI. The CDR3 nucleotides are TGTGCCAGCTCACCAGGGCAGCAGAACACTGAAGCTTTCTTT. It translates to CASSPGQQNTEAFF.

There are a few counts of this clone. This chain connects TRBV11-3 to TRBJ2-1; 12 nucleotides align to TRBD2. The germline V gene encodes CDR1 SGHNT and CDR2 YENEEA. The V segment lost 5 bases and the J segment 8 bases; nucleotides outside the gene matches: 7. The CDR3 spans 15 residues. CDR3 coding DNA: TGTGCCAGCAGCCCTGGACTAGCGGGACTCGATGAGCAGTTCTTC. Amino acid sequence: CASSPGLAGLDEQFF.

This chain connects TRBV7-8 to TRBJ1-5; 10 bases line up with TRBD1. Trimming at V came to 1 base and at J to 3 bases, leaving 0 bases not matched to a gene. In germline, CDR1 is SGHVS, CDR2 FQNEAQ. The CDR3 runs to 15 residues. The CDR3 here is CASSLGQGANQPQHF. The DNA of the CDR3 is TGTGCCAGCAGCTTAGGACAGGGGGCCAATCAGCCCCAGCATTTT.

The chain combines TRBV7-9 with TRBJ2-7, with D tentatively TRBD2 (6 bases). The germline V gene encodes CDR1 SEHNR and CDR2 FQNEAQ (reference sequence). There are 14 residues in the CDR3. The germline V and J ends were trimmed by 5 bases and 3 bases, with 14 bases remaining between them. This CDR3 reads CASSPTGVGYEQYF. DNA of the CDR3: TGTGCCAGCAGCCCGACGGGAGTTGGCTACGAGCAGTACTTC.

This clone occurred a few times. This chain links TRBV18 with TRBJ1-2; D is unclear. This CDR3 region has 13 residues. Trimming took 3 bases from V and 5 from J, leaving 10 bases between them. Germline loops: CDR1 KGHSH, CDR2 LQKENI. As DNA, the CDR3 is TGTGCCAGCTCACCGGAGGGCGGTTATGGCTACACCTTC. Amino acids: CASSPEGGYGYTF.

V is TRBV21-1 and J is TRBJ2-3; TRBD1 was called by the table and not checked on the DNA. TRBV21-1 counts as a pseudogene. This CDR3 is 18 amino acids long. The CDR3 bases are TGTGCCAGCAGCAAAGACCGAGACAGGGGCTTACCCACAGATACGCAGTATTTT. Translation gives CASSKDRDRGLPTDTQYF.

The chain's CDR3 is CASSETGAGANVLTF. CDR3 in DNA: TGCGCCAGCAGTGAGACAGGCGCTGGGGCCAACGTCCTGACTTTC. The rearrangement uses TRBV10-1 and TRBJ2-6, with D possibly matching TRBD1 (5 bases). This CDR3 region has 15 residues. With 2 bases removed from V and 2 bases from J, the gap between germline ends came to 7 bases. Germline-derived CDR1 and CDR2 are WNHNN and SYGVQD (reference sequence).

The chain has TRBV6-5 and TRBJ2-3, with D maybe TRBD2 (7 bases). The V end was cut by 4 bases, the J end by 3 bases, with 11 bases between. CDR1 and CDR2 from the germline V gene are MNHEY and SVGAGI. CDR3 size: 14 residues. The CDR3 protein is CASSWEGGTDTQYF. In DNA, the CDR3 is TGTGCCAGCAGTTGGGAGGGGGGGACAGATACGCAGTATTTT.

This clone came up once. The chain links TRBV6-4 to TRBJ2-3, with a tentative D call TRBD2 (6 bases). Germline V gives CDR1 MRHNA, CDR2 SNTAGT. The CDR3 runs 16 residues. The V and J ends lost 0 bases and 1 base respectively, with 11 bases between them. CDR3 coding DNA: TGTGCCAGCAGTGACTCGGTCGGCGGGGGCACAGATACGCAGTATTTT. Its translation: CASSDSVGGGTDTQYF.